These T cell receptor beta chains were read from a single sample in a study of T cells expressing NK-cell markers. TCRdb reprocessed the 5' RACE reads, keeping one entry per CDR3 protein, no DNA. The data show 150,000 to 200,000 distinct CDR3 sequences, and the top ten clones hold about 18%. Sample: blood T cells: a sorted CD56 or NKG2C T cell subset, CD4+ or CD8+ T cells, or bulk PBMC T cells (not recorded which). The receptors were sampled from a woman aged 18-70 years in good health. The CDR3 runs from the conserved cysteine through the conserved F or W.

j_call,v_call,cdr3_aa
TRBJ2-7,TRBV20-1,CSAERGTGPIDEQYF
TRBJ2-5,TRBV10-3,CATADPGQGGSETQYF
TRBJ2-5,TRBV29-1,CSATPTGLETQYF
TRBJ2-1,TRBV9,CASGGSSYNEQFF
TRBJ2-1,TRBV3-1,CASSNTRRLAGVFNEQFF
TRBJ2-2,TRBV3-1,CASSIYTRGRGELFF
TRBJ2-7,TRBV6-2/TRBV6-3,CASSFGLAGTNEQYF
TRBJ2-5,TRBV2,CASSGISGLQETQYF
TRBJ1-1,TRBV10-3,CAIREQENTEAFF
TRBJ1-6,TRBV7-8,CASSFGESPLHF
TRBJ2-3,TRBV20-1,CSARLWTQGQYF
TRBJ1-5,TRBV13,CASSLGTYRVYGQPQHF
TRBJ1-3,TRBV5-1,CASSAEGGNTIYF
TRBJ2-1,TRBV2,CASSPGIYNEQFF
TRBJ1-2,TRBV24-1,CATSPGHLDYGYTF
TRBJ1-5,TRBV18,CASSPTGSSNQPQHF
TRBJ2-5,TRBV20-1,CSAQYLAGVGETQYF
TRBJ2-7,TRBV9,CASSADISSLGADEQYF
TRBJ2-3,TRBV7-2,CASSFLAIGASTDTQYF
TRBJ2-2,TRBV6-1,CATLDRVGPGELFF
TRBJ2-2,TRBV5-1,CASSLGRLASNTGELFF
TRBJ2-5,TRBV3-1,CASSQEMTQETQYF
TRBJ1-2,TRBV5-5,CASSLGQGALNYGYTF
TRBJ2-5,TRBV5-1,CASSLSGQGRNQETQYF
TRBJ1-6,TRBV4-2,CASSQDAGTYNSPLHF
TRBJ2-5,TRBV7-3,CASSAKPGLAGERKTQYF
TRBJ2-7,TRBV6-5,CASSYSGTGGAYEQYF
TRBJ2-3,TRBV7-6,CASSSTGRDTDTQYF
TRBJ1-1,TRBV20-1,CSAPRDGRTTEAFF
TRBJ2-4,TRBV15,CATSSPPGRGDKNIQYF